This entry lists 10 T cell receptor beta chains sequenced from one sample in a study of blood T cell repertoires in COVID-19. The assay was immunoSEQ multiplex PCR, and TCRdb's table has in-frame clones only and misses some. The sample holds around 150,000 clones, approximately 93% seen once. The sample consisted of peripheral blood. The receptor set was obtained from a woman aged 55-75 years with COVID-19, enrolled during active disease.

This clone was detected only once. The genes are TRBV9 and TRBJ1-1; D call uncertain. Germline CDR1 reads SGDLS; CDR2 reads YYNGEE. The CDR3 consists of 13 residues. V lost 3 bases to trimming and J lost 1 base, with 7 bases between them. CDR3 in amino acids: CASSADWNTEAFF. CDR3 bases: TGTGCCAGCAGCGCCGACTGGAACACTGAAGCTTTCTTT.

The chain uses TRBV19 and TRBJ1-3; D possibly corresponds to TRBD1 (5 bases). Deletions cut 6 bases from V and 2 bases from J, with 17 bases between. The germline gives CDR1 LNHDA, CDR2 SQIVND (reference sequence). The CDR3 loop spans 16 amino acids. This chain's CDR3 is CASRTGVPGTGNTIYF. In nucleotides, the CDR3 is TGTGCCAGTAGGACGGGGGTCCCGGGGACTGGAAACACCATATATTTT.

V is TRBV19 and J is TRBJ2-7; maybe TRBD2 (7 bases). V was shortened by 3 bases and J by 1 base, with 22 bases between the two germline ends. CDR1 and CDR2 (germline): LNHDA, SQIVND (reference sequence). This CDR3 comprises 18 residues. Here the CDR3 reads CASSIHLLGGLSSYEQYF. The CDR3 bases are TGTGCCAGTAGTATTCACCTCCTCGGGGGGCTATCGTCCTACGAGCAGTACTTC.

J is TRBJ1-4 and V is TRBV9, with D uncertain. CDR1 SGDLS and CDR2 YYNGEE come from the germline V gene. The CDR3 is 16 residues long. Trimming shortened V by 0 bases and J by 1 base, and 10 bases separated the two germline ends. The CDR3 spells CASSVGDAGTNEKLFF. The CDR3 nucleotides read TGTGCCAGCAGCGTAGGGGATGCGGGAACTAATGAAAAACTGTTTTTT.

The V and J genes are TRBV19 and TRBJ1-2; TRBD1 aligns across 7 bases. V gave up 10 bases and J gave up 8 bases; unmatched junction bases: 19. CDR1 and CDR2 from the germline V gene are LNHDA and SQIVND (reference sequence). This CDR3 spans 15 amino acids. CDR3 residues: CATEDRVGGESGYTF. CDR3 bases: TGTGCCACCGAAGACAGGGTGGGTGGAGAGTCGGGCTACACCTTC.

This rearrangement joins TRBV5-8 to TRBJ2-5; 13 bases match TRBD2. Germline V lookup: CDR1 SGHTS, CDR2 YDEGEE. The length of the CDR3 is 16 residues. The junction had 8 bases not matched to a gene; V was cut back by 4 bases and J by 5 bases. The CDR3 region is CASSGGLAGSRETQYF. Here the CDR3 DNA reads TGTGCCAGCAGCGGGGGACTAGCGGGGTCCCGGGAGACCCAGTACTTC.

This chain joins TRBV5-6 and TRBJ1-1; perhaps TRBD1 as D (6 bases). Germline V gene lookup returns CDR1 SGHDT and CDR2 YYEEEE. The CDR3 totals 13 residues. V lost 4 bases to trimming and J lost 7 bases, with 14 bases between them. The CDR3 DNA sequence: TGTGCCAGCAGCCCTGGGGGGGCCGGTGAAGCTTTCTTT. The encoded protein is CASSPGGAGEAFF.

The chain links TRBV9 to TRBJ2-7; TRBD1 agrees at 8 bases. The ends lost 0 bases at V and 0 bases at J; junction bases unmatched: 2. The V gene's germline CDR1 is SGDLS and CDR2 YYNGEE. CDR3 length: 15 residues. CDR3 sequence reads: CASSVGQGLSYEQYF. In DNA, the CDR3 is TGTGCCAGCAGCGTAGGACAGGGGCTCTCCTACGAGCAGTACTTC.

V usage is TRBV6-5 and J usage is TRBJ1-5, with no clear D. The CDR3 extends over 12 amino acids. V was trimmed by 7 bases and J by 9 bases, leaving 13 bases between them. Looked up from germline, CDR1 is MNHEY and CDR2 is SVGAGI. This CDR3 is CASKSLLRPQHF. The CDR3 DNA sequence: TGTGCCAGCAAATCTCTTCTTAGGCCCCAGCATTTT.

The DNA of the CDR3 is TGTGCCAGCAGCTTATCACTGTCTCAAACGGGTGGCTACACCTTC. Amino acids: CASSLSLSQTGGYTF. The gene calls are TRBV7-9 and TRBJ1-2; D remains ambiguous. The V gene's germline CDR1 is SEHNR and CDR2 FQNEAQ (reference sequence). The CDR3 length is 15 residues. With 2 bases removed from V and 7 bases from J, the gap between germline ends came to 17 bases.